Sequencing of this T cell receptor beta chain was carried out in a study of T cells in Graves' hyperthyroidism and ophthalmopathy. Study-wide results and caveats: The blood repertoire included most of the expanded thyroid clonotypes above 0.001.

TCR beta CDR3 region amplification was performed from RNA transcripts. HTBI primers were the set used in a first-round RT-PCR of the TCR CDR3. A single record per CDR3 protein comes from TCRdb applying MiXCR to the multiplex PCR reads. The sample has hundreds of thousands of distinct CDR3 sequences, about 35% seen once; the top ten hold 30% to 40%. V was shortened by 5 bases and J by 3 bases, with 14 bases between the two germline ends. CDR3 size: 13 residues. Germline loops: CDR1 DFQATT, CDR2 SNEGSKA (reference sequence). Of note for this clonotype: Its antigen is as yet unknown. A read error may explain this, as a much larger clone is one base away. The CDR3 end shows no conserved phenylalanine or tryptophan, and so a read error is likely.

Sequenced material: blood. This TCR was recovered from a woman between 40 and 55 years old with Graves' hyperthyroidism. This chain joins TRBV20-1 and TRBJ2-7; D perhaps matches TRBD1 (6 bases). The CDR3 here is CSALRDTNYEQYL. CDR3 in DNA: TGCAGTGCTCTCCGGGACACGAACTACGAGCAGTACCTC.